Listed below are T cell receptor beta chains from one sample, sequenced in a study of T cell responses to AZD1222 COVID-19 vaccine. Profiled with immunoSEQ multiplex PCR; TCRdb holds only in-frame clones, not every one. Of 45,000 to 55,000 clones in the sample, about 80% were seen once. The material was peripheral blood, obtained on day 0 of AZD1222 vaccination. The receptors originated from an adult in good health. Each CDR3 is given with its conserved first and last residue. A D gene is named only where the DNA matches it firmly. Not all rows give a size; the values are once, few, many and, for expanded clones, a class.

size,J,V,D,length,DNA,CDR3
NA,TRBJ1-5,TRBV7-2,NA,15,TGTGCCAGCAGCTTAGCCAGGGCGGGCAATCAGCCCCAGCATTTT,CASSLARAGNQPQHF
NA,TRBJ1-4,TRBV28,TRBD1,15,TGTGCCAGCAGCGTCGCCGGGACAGGGGATGAAAAACTGTTTTTT,CASSVAGTGDEKLFF
NA,TRBJ2-5,TRBV7-2,TRBD1,15,TGTGCCAGCAGCTTAGGGGCCAGGGGGAAAGAGACCCAGTACTTC,CASSLGARGKETQYF
NA,TRBJ2-3,TRBV28,TRBD2,16,TGTGCCAGCAGTTTTTGGACTAGCGGACTTGCAGATACGCAGTATTTT,CASSFWTSGLADTQYF
NA,TRBJ2-2,TRBV7-3,NA,15,TGTGCCAGCAGCCTGCGGCCATTGGGCACCGGGGAGCTGTTTTTT,CASSLRPLGTGELFF
NA,TRBJ1-2,TRBV6-5,NA,13,TGTGCCAGCATACAGGGCCCTTTCTATGGCTACACCTTC,CASIQGPFYGYTF
NA,TRBJ2-7,TRBV28,TRBD2,15,TGTGCCAGCACCCTACCGGGACTAGCGGTCTACGAGCAGTACTTC,CASTLPGLAVYEQYF
once,TRBJ1-5,TRBV6-5,NA,14,TGTGCCAGCAGTTTCAGGGGACCGGATCAGCCCCAGCATTTT,CASSFRGPDQPQHF
NA,TRBJ1-3,TRBV7-9,TRBD1,13,TGTGCCAGCAGCAGGGACAGGGGAAACACCATATATTTT,CASSRDRGNTIYF
NA,TRBJ2-7,TRBV5-1,NA,12,TGCGCCAGCAGCTTGGACGGGTGGGAGCAGTACTTC,CASSLDGWEQYF
NA,TRBJ1-1,TRBV6-5,NA,13,TGTGCCAGCAGGGAGGTTGGAATCACTGAAGCTTTCTTT,CASREVGITEAFF
NA,TRBJ2-7,TRBV28,TRBD2,14,TGTGCCAGCACTACTAGCGGGAGTTTTCGGGAGCAGTACTTC,CASTTSGSFREQYF
NA,TRBJ2-4,TRBV4-2,NA,15,TGTGCCAGCAGCCAAGATGGCCTGGGGGCAAACATTCAGTACTTC,CASSQDGLGANIQYF
NA,TRBJ1-4,TRBV27,NA,13,TGTGCCAGCAGGGGGATGGGGAATGAAAAACTGTTTTTT,CASRGMGNEKLFF
NA,TRBJ1-2,TRBV6-1,NA,11,TGTGCCAGCAGTGAGCGCTCCACCTCCACCTTC,CASSERSTSTF
NA,TRBJ2-1,TRBV7-6,NA,14,TGTGCCAGCAGCACTGACAGTACCTACAATGAGCAGTTCTTC,CASSTDSTYNEQFF
NA,TRBJ2-2,TRBV23-1,TRBD1,16,TGCGCCAGCAGTCAACCGGACAGGGAAGACACCGGGGAGCTGTTTTTT,CASSQPDREDTGELFF
NA,TRBJ2-7,TRBV7-2,NA,14,TGTGCCAGCAGCTCCCAATTATCACGAGGCGAGCAGTACTTC,CASSSQLSRGEQYF
NA,TRBJ1-2,TRBV27,NA,14,TGTGCCAGCAGTTCCCCCGGGCGCCGACACGGCTACACCTTC,CASSSPGRRHGYTF
NA,TRBJ2-7,TRBV7-8,TRBD1,14,TGTGCCAGCAGCTCCACCGGACAGGGCTACGAGCAGTACTTC,CASSSTGQGYEQYF
NA,TRBJ1-5,TRBV10-1,NA,12,TGCGCCAGCAGTGATGGGGACCAGCCCCAGCATTTT,CASSDGDQPQHF
NA,TRBJ1-1,TRBV6-2/TRBV6-3,NA,14,TGTGCCAGCAGTTACGGGGTACAAAACACTGAAGCTTTCTTT,CASSYGVQNTEAFF
NA,TRBJ2-7,TRBV5-1,NA,15,TGCGCCAGCAGCTTGGGAGGGACAAAGTACTACGAGCAGTACTTC,CASSLGGTKYYEQYF
NA,TRBJ2-1,TRBV19,NA,12,TGTGCCAGTAGGTCCGCCAACAATGAGCAGTTCTTC,CASRSANNEQFF
NA,TRBJ1-4,TRBV5-1,TRBD1,15,TGCGCCAGCACCAATACAGGGGGCACAAATGAAAAACTGTTTTTT,CASTNTGGTNEKLFF
NA,TRBJ1-6,TRBV9,NA,14,TGTGCCAGCAGTCTAGGGGTAAATAATTCACCCCTCCACTTT,CASSLGVNNSPLHF
NA,TRBJ2-5,TRBV28,TRBD1,13,TGTGCCAGCAGTCACAGGGGATCGAAGACCCAGTACTTC,CASSHRGSKTQYF
NA,TRBJ2-7,TRBV28,TRBD1,15,TGTGCCAGCAGTTCCTCCGGGACAGGTAGGAAAGAGCAGTACTTC,CASSSSGTGRKEQYF
few,TRBJ2-7,TRBV6-5,TRBD2,16,TGTGCCAGCAGTTACTCGAAGGGCGGGAGACCCCACGAGCAGTACTTC,CASSYSKGGRPHEQYF
NA,TRBJ1-2,TRBV9,NA,12,TGTGCCAGCAGCCGGGACGGGGATGGCTACACCTTC,CASSRDGDGYTF
NA,TRBJ1-6,TRBV6-1,NA,16,TGTGCCAGCAGTGGAACCCTCACAGGGACGTATTCACCCCTCCACTTT,CASSGTLTGTYSPLHF
NA,TRBJ1-2,TRBV6-1,NA,15,TGTGCCAGCAGTGTAGCAGGGGACCCGGGCTATGGCTACACCTTC,CASSVAGDPGYGYTF
NA,TRBJ2-1,TRBV19,TRBD2,15,TGTGCCAGTAACCTAGCGGGCGTCCCCTACAATGAGCAGTTCTTC,CASNLAGVPYNEQFF
NA,TRBJ1-1,TRBV11-2,NA,15,TGTGCCAGCAGCTTAGCCGGCGGAATGAACACTGAAGCTTTCTTT,CASSLAGGMNTEAFF
NA,TRBJ1-6,TRBV18,NA,14,TGTGCCAGCTCACCCAACCCGGCAAATTCACCCCTCCACTTT,CASSPNPANSPLHF
NA,TRBJ1-4,TRBV18,NA,14,TGTGCCAGCACTAAACAAGGGAGCGGTGAAAAACTGTTTTTT,CASTKQGSGEKLFF
NA,TRBJ2-7,TRBV6-4,NA,13,TGTGCCAGCAGGGAAGACCAAGCCTACGAGCAGTACTTC,CASREDQAYEQYF
NA,TRBJ1-3,TRBV2,NA,20,TGTGCCAGCAGTGAAGGGCACTGGAATGGGGTGAAGACCTCTGGAAACACCATATATTTT,CASSEGHWNGVKTSGNTIYF
NA,TRBJ2-1,TRBV30,TRBD2,14,TGTGCCGGAAGACTAGCGGGAGGCCACAATGAGCAGTTCTTC,CAGRLAGGHNEQFF
NA,TRBJ2-3,TRBV5-1,TRBD2,16,TGCGCCAGCAGCCGATTGACTAGCGGAGGCACAGATACGCAGTATTTT,CASSRLTSGGTDTQYF
NA,TRBJ1-1,TRBV19,TRBD1,13,TGTGCCAGTAGTCGACAGGGGAGGACTGAAGCTTTCTTT,CASSRQGRTEAFF
NA,TRBJ1-3,TRBV23-1,NA,13,TGCGCCATCCAGGGTCCGTTGAGGGACACCATATATTTT,CAIQGPLRDTIYF
NA,TRBJ2-1,TRBV5-4,NA,11,TGTGCCAGCAGCTTGGGGCTGGCGCAGTTCTTC,CASSLGLAQFF
NA,TRBJ1-4,TRBV5-4,NA,14,TGTGCCAGCAGCGGAGGGGGGGAAAATGAAAAACTGTTTTTT,CASSGGGENEKLFF
NA,TRBJ1-3,TRBV18,NA,15,TGTGCCAGCTCCCCTTCGGGGGGCACCGGAAACACCATATATTTT,CASSPSGGTGNTIYF
NA,TRBJ1-5,TRBV7-9,NA,15,TGTGCCAGCAGCTTTGCTTGGACGAGCAATCAGCCCCAGCATTTT,CASSFAWTSNQPQHF
NA,TRBJ1-4,TRBV11-2,NA,15,TGTGCCAGCAGCTTAGGGGTGTTAACTAATGAAAAACTGTTTTTT,CASSLGVLTNEKLFF
NA,TRBJ2-3,TRBV3-1/TRBV3-2,TRBD2,18,TGTGCCAGCAGCCACTTAGCGGGAGGACGTTCTAGCACAGATACGCAGTATTTT,CASSHLAGGRSSTDTQYF